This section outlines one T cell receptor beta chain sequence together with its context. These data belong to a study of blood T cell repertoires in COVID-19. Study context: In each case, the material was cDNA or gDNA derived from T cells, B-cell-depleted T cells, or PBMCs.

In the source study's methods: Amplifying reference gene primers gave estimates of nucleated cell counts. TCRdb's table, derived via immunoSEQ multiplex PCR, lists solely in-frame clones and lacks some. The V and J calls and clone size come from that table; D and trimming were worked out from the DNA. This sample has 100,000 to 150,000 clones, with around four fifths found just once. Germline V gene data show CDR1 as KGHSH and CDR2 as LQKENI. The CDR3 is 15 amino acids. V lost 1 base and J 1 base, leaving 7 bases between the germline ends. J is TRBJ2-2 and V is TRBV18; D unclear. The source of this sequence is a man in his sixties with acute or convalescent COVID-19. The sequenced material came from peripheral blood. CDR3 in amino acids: CASSPQTGNTGELFF. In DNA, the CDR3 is TGTGCCAGCTCACCACAGACGGGGAACACCGGGGAGCTGTTTTTT.